The 25 T cell receptor beta chains presented below share a single source sample, sequenced in a study of blood T cell repertoires in COVID-19. Clones were read by immunoSEQ multiplex PCR, and TCRdb kept only the in-frame ones, dropping some. Of fewer than 250,000 clones in the sample, 83% were seen once. Sample: peripheral blood. These receptors all come from a human donor in a cohort sampled during active COVID-19.

This clone appeared once. V usage is TRBV11-3 and J usage is TRBJ2-3; perhaps TRBD1 as D (6 bases). Germline V gene sequence: CDR1 SGHNT, CDR2 YENEEA. V lost 5 bases to trimming and J lost 0 bases, with 9 bases between them. The CDR3 is made up of 14 amino acids. CDR3 nucleotides: TGTGCCAGCAGCCGGGACACAAGCACAGATACGCAGTATTTT. The encoded protein is CASSRDTSTDTQYF.

About this clone: The sample has other DNA sequences that encode this CDR3 too. The chain employs TRBV19 and TRBJ1-5, with TRBD1 matching over 12 bases. J was trimmed by 6 bases and V by 5 bases; bases with no gene match: 2. Germline V gene data show CDR1 as LNHDA and CDR2 as SQIVND (reference sequence). The CDR3 spans 14 residues. In DNA, the CDR3 is TGTGCCAGTAGTGGGACAGGGGGCGTTCAGCCCCAGCATTTT. It codes for CASSGTGGVQPQHF.

This clone was recorded only once. The rearrangement links TRBV28 to TRBJ1-5; 7 positions agree with TRBD1. This CDR3 is 15 amino acids long. V shed 5 bases and J 4 bases; nucleotides not matched to a gene: 8. CDR1 is MDHEN, CDR2 SYDVKM, per germline. The CDR3: CASSPGGRWNQPQHF. As DNA, the CDR3 is TGTGCCAGCAGTCCAGGGGGTCGTTGGAATCAGCCCCAGCATTTT.

The J gene is TRBJ2-3, the V gene TRBV5-4; TRBD1 matches 9 bases. Germline V gene sequence: CDR1 SGHNT, CDR2 YYREEE (reference sequence). The CDR3 covers 15 residues. Trimming at V came to 4 bases and at J to 3 bases, leaving 6 bases not matched to a gene. CDR3 in DNA: TGTGCCAGCAGCCTTTGGACAGGGGAGACAGATACGCAGTATTTT. This sequence encodes CASSLWTGETDTQYF.

The chain couples TRBV24-1 to TRBJ2-1, with TRBD1 matching 8 bases. Germline V gene sequence: CDR1 KGHDR, CDR2 SFDVKD. The CDR3 totals 16 residues. V shed 3 bases and J 2 bases; nucleotides not matched to a gene: 5. This CDR3 reads CATSDLSGGAYNEQFF. CDR3 sequence (DNA): TGTGCCACCAGTGATCTGTCAGGGGGCGCCTACAATGAGCAGTTCTTC.

In nucleotides, the CDR3 is TGCGCCAGCAGCACGCAGGGGGCGGGGATGAACACTGAAGCTTTCTTT. Its translation: CASSTQGAGMNTEAFF. The chain employs TRBV5-1 and TRBJ1-1, with 8 bases that match TRBD1. The CDR3 spans 16 residues. The germline CDR1 and CDR2 sequences are SGHRS and YFSETQ. The ends lost 4 bases at V and 0 bases at J; junction bases unmatched: 8.

On this clone itself: Different DNA sequences within this sample yield the same CDR3. This chain connects TRBV19 to TRBJ1-6; D is ambiguous. The CDR3 runs 14 residues. V lost 5 bases and J 8 bases, leaving 13 bases between the germline ends. Germline CDR1 LNHDA, CDR2 SQIVND (reference sequence). CDR3 loop: CASSPQGGDSPLHF. Written as DNA, the CDR3 is TGTGCCAGTAGTCCCCAAGGCGGGGATTCACCCCTCCACTTT.

The chain couples TRBV29-1 to TRBJ2-7; 8 nucleotides agree with TRBD1. The trim removed 8 bases at V and 2 bases at J, leaving 5 bases unmatched. This CDR3 region has 12 residues. Germline CDR1 and CDR2: SQVTM and ANQGSEA. CDR3 amino acids: CSLRDRTYEQYF. Written as DNA, the CDR3 is TGCAGCCTCCGGGACAGGACCTACGAGCAGTACTTC.

The rearrangement uses TRBV5-6 and TRBJ2-1, with D unresolved. The CDR3 totals 13 residues. CDR1 and CDR2 from the germline V gene are SGHDT and YYEEEE. V lost 0 bases and J 4 bases, leaving 5 bases between the germline ends. CDR3 sequence: CASSLAMYNEQFF. The CDR3 DNA sequence: TGTGCCAGCAGCTTGGCTATGTACAATGAGCAGTTCTTC.

This clone came up a few times. The chain uses TRBV5-1 and TRBJ1-3, with 8 nucleotides matching TRBD1. The length of the CDR3 is 14 residues. Germline V gene data show CDR1 as SGHRS and CDR2 as YFSETQ. Unmatched junction bases numbered 4, after V lost 4 bases and J lost 4 bases. The CDR3 sequence: CASSPGQGGNTIYF. The CDR3 DNA follows: TGCGCCAGCAGCCCCGGACAGGGAGGAAACACCATATATTTT.

This rearrangement joins TRBV28 to TRBJ1-2; 7 bases align to TRBD1. V lost 3 bases and J lost 1; bases outside the gene matches: 5. CDR3 size: 15 residues. Germline V gives CDR1 MDHEN, CDR2 SYDVKM. CDR3 nucleotide sequence: TGTGCCAGCAGTTTCTCCGGGACAGTTAACTATGGCTACACCTTC. Translated, it gives CASSFSGTVNYGYTF.

In regard to this clone: In the same sample, other DNA sequences code for this CDR3. The rearrangement joins TRBV5-1 to TRBJ1-6, with 8 nucleotides matching TRBD1. Germline V gene sequence: CDR1 SGHRS, CDR2 YFSETQ. The CDR3 sequence is 14 residues long. V shed 4 bases and J 9 bases; nucleotides not matched to a gene: 6. CDR3 in DNA: TGCGCCAGCAGCCAAGGACAGGGAGGTTCACCCCTCCACTTT. Residues: CASSQGQGGSPLHF.

V gene TRBV20-1 combines with J gene TRBJ2-2, with 12 bases fitting TRBD2. In germline, CDR1 is DFQATT, CDR2 SNEGSKA (reference sequence). CDR3 size: 15 residues. The J segment lost 6 bases and the V segment lost 3 bases, leaving 5 bases of the junction unmatched. The CDR3 coding sequence is TGCAGTGCTAGTGACCCTAGCGGGGGGGCCGGGGAGCTGTTTTTT. It codes for CSASDPSGGAGELFF.

This chain links TRBV24-1 with TRBJ2-1; possible D gene TRBD1, 6 bases. Trimming stripped 8 bases from V and 10 bases from J, with 17 bases between. The V gene's germline CDR1 is KGHDR and CDR2 SFDVKD. The CDR3 has 13 amino acids. The CDR3 DNA sequence: TGTGCCACCAACTTAGCGTTAGGACAGGAGCAGTTCTTC. Protein sequence: CATNLALGQEQFF.

J is TRBJ2-7 and V is TRBV2, with D possibly TRBD2 on 5 matching bases. The CDR3 has 12 residues. Germline V lookup: CDR1 SNHLY, CDR2 FYNNEI. Trimming pared 8 bases from V and 4 bases from J, leaving 12 bases between. The CDR3 is CASERSDYEQYF. The CDR3 coding sequence is TGTGCCAGCGAGCGGAGTGATTACGAGCAGTACTTC. Complete variable domain (other parts from reference TRBV2 and TRBJ2-7): EPEVTQTPSHQVTQMGQEVILRCVPISNHLYFYWYRQILGQKVEFLVSFYNNEISEKSEIFDDQFSVERPDGSNFTLKIRSTKLEDSAMYFCASERSDYEQYFGPGTRLTVT.

This chain connects TRBV6-5 to TRBJ1-1; TRBD1 agrees at 9 bases. The CDR3 sequence is 14 residues long. V dropped 6 bases and J dropped 11; count of bases not matched to a gene: 13. The germline V gene encodes CDR1 MNHEY and CDR2 SVGAGI. The CDR3 sequence: CASRPDRGGFRAFF. CDR3 DNA sequence: TGTGCCAGCAGACCCGACAGGGGGGGTTTCAGGGCTTTCTTT.

V and J are TRBV9 and TRBJ1-6; TRBD1 is a possible D gene (6 bases). Deletions cut 2 bases from V and 11 bases from J, with 11 bases between. The germline gives CDR1 SGDLS, CDR2 YYNGEE. The CDR3 length is 13 residues. Here the CDR3 reads CASSVKQGPPLHF. CDR3 sequence (DNA): TGTGCCAGCAGCGTGAAGCAGGGGCCACCCCTCCACTTT.

V and J are TRBV5-1 and TRBJ2-7; 13 bases line up with TRBD2. In germline, CDR1 is SGHRS, CDR2 YFSETQ. With 0 bases clipped from V and 6 bases from J, the junction kept 9 bases outside the gene matches. The CDR3 is made up of 17 amino acids. The CDR3 DNA sequence: TGCGCCAGCAGCTTGGCCCCCCGGACTAGCGGGAGTAGCGAGCAGTACTTC. It translates to CASSLAPRTSGSSEQYF.

This chain connects TRBV3-1 (or the pseudogene TRBV3-2) to TRBJ2-4, with a possible D match to TRBD1 (6 bases). V lost 3 bases and J lost 7, with 16 bases in between. In germline, CDR1 is LGHDT, CDR2 YNNKEL (reference sequence). The CDR3 loop spans 15 amino acids. CDR3 sequence: CASSHNGQNNNIQYF. CDR3 DNA: TGTGCCAGCAGCCACAACGGACAGAATAACAACATTCAGTACTTC.

This clone was seen many times. V is TRBV5-1 and J is TRBJ1-1, with D maybe TRBD1 (5 bases). Trimming removed 5 bases from V and 0 bases from J, with 8 bases in between. The CDR3 has 13 amino acids. Germline CDR1 reads SGHRS; CDR2 reads YFSETQ. This CDR3 is CASRDTLNTEAFF. Here the CDR3 DNA reads TGCGCCAGCAGGGACACGCTGAACACTGAAGCTTTCTTT.

V gene TRBV7-2 combines with J gene TRBJ2-3; TRBD2 matches at 13 bases. Germline CDR1 and CDR2: SGHTA and FQGNSA. After removal of 0 bases from V and 7 bases from J, the junction contained 7 bases not matched to a gene. There are 17 residues in the CDR3. The CDR3 spells CASSLAPRLAGGNTQYF. CDR3 sequence (DNA): TGTGCCAGCAGCTTAGCCCCCCGACTAGCGGGAGGAAATACGCAGTATTTT.

The chain joins TRBV19 to TRBJ1-3; TRBD1 aligns across 7 bases. Germline lookup yields CDR1 LNHDA and CDR2 SQIVND (reference sequence). The V gene end was trimmed by 4 bases and the J gene end by 0 bases; junction bases not matched to a gene: 6. The CDR3 covers 16 residues. The CDR3 loop is CASSTRTGPSGNTIYF. CDR3 DNA sequence: TGTGCCAGTAGTACGAGGACAGGTCCCTCTGGAAACACCATATATTTT.

V usage is TRBV19 and J usage is TRBJ1-3; D ambiguous. V gave up 4 bases and J gave up 0 bases, with 10 bases separating them. The CDR3 is made up of 15 amino acids. CDR1 and CDR2 from the germline V gene are LNHDA and SQIVND (reference sequence). The CDR3 loop is CASSTDRVSGNTIYF. In DNA form, the CDR3 reads TGTGCCAGTAGTACAGACCGGGTCTCTGGAAACACCATATATTTT.

This chain joins TRBV5-6 and TRBJ1-3, with a possible D match to TRBD1 (6 bases). The germline V and J ends were trimmed by 6 bases and 4 bases, with 17 bases remaining between them. CDR1 SGHDT and CDR2 YYEEEE come from the germline V gene. CDR3 size: 15 residues. The CDR3 sequence is CASTRYGGKGNTIYF. DNA of the CDR3: TGTGCCAGCACCCGATATGGGGGCAAGGGAAACACCATATATTTT.

The chain employs TRBV19 and TRBJ2-7; D is ambiguous. CDR3 size: 14 residues. CDR1 is LNHDA and CDR2 is SQIVND in the germline V gene (reference sequence). V lost 6 bases, J lost 2 bases, and 14 bases lay in between. CDR3 coding DNA: TGTGCCAGTAGCTCGACACCTAATACCTACGAGCAGTACTTC. It encodes CASSSTPNTYEQYF.